The rows below give T cell receptor beta chains drawn from one sample of a study of blood T cell repertoires in COVID-19. Generated by immunoSEQ multiplex PCR, the TCRdb table keeps only in-frame clones and is missing some. The sample yields 70,000 to 90,000 clones, about four fifths seen once. The specimen sequenced was peripheral blood. Every receptor here comes from a woman aged 60-70 years with acute or convalescent COVID-19. CDR3s include the opening cysteine and the closing phenylalanine or tryptophan. The order of the fields is V gene, D gene, clone size, J gene, CDR3 DNA, CDR3 protein. D genes are given only for firm matches. Clone size is shown for a subset of rows, as once, few, many or a class of expanded clone.

V gene: TRBV11-3; D gene: TRBD1; clone size: few; J gene: TRBJ1-2; CDR3 DNA: TGTGCCAGCAGCTTAACAGGGGATGGCTACACCTTC; CDR3 protein: CASSLTGDGYTF
V gene: TRBV11-2; D gene: TRBD1; clone size: -; J gene: TRBJ2-6; CDR3 DNA: TGTGCCAGCAGCCCACAGGGGCTGGGGGCTGGGGCCAACGTCCTGACTTTC; CDR3 protein: CASSPQGLGAGANVLTF
V gene: TRBV3-1/TRBV3-2; D gene: TRBD2; clone size: -; J gene: TRBJ2-1; CDR3 DNA: TGTGCCAGCAGCCCGACTAGCGGGGGGATAAGTGAGCAGTTCTTC; CDR3 protein: CASSPTSGGISEQFF
V gene: TRBV7-9; D gene: TRBD1; clone size: medium-sized; J gene: TRBJ2-5; CDR3 DNA: TGTGCCAGCAGCCCCGGACAGGGGGCTCAAGAGACCCAGTACTTC; CDR3 protein: CASSPGQGAQETQYF
V gene: TRBV27; D gene: TRBD1; clone size: -; J gene: TRBJ2-2; CDR3 DNA: TGTGCCAGCAGGTCTACAGGGGCCACCGGGGAGCTGTTTTTT; CDR3 protein: CASRSTGATGELFF
V gene: TRBV5-1; D gene: TRBD2; clone size: -; J gene: TRBJ2-2; CDR3 DNA: TGCGCCAGCTCATCGACTAGCGTGAACACCGGGGAGCTGTTTTTT; CDR3 protein: CASSSTSVNTGELFF
V gene: TRBV13; D gene: TRBD2; clone size: -; J gene: TRBJ2-3; CDR3 DNA: TGTGCCAGCAGCTTAGTTCAGCGGGGGGGCGCGTATACGCAGTATTTT; CDR3 protein: CASSLVQRGGAYTQYF
V gene: TRBV5-1; D gene: -; clone size: -; J gene: TRBJ1-5; CDR3 DNA: TGCGCCAGCAGCTTGGCCGGGGGGGGCGGTCAGCCCCAGCATTTT; CDR3 protein: CASSLAGGGGQPQHF
V gene: TRBV23-1; D gene: TRBD1; clone size: -; J gene: TRBJ2-7; CDR3 DNA: TGCGCCAGCAGTCATTTTGGGCGACAGGGGGGGTCCTACGAGCAGTACTTC; CDR3 protein: CASSHFGRQGGSYEQYF
V gene: TRBV6-2/TRBV6-3; D gene: -; clone size: -; J gene: TRBJ2-3; CDR3 DNA: TGTGCCAGCAGTATAAGCGGACCCAGCACAGATACGCAGTATTTT; CDR3 protein: CASSISGPSTDTQYF
V gene: TRBV29-1; D gene: -; clone size: -; J gene: TRBJ2-5; CDR3 DNA: TGCAGCGTAGTAGGGAATAGCGGGACCCAGTACTTC; CDR3 protein: CSVVGNSGTQYF
V gene: TRBV7-2; D gene: -; clone size: -; J gene: TRBJ2-3; CDR3 DNA: TGTGCCAGCAGCTTGACAGTAAACCCCACAGATACGCAGTATTTT; CDR3 protein: CASSLTVNPTDTQYF
V gene: TRBV7-2; D gene: -; clone size: -; J gene: TRBJ2-1; CDR3 DNA: TGTGCCAGCAGCACAAGTATCTGGGGGGGCACCAACAATGAGCAGTTCTTC; CDR3 protein: CASSTSIWGGTNNEQFF
V gene: TRBV9; D gene: TRBD2; clone size: -; J gene: TRBJ2-1; CDR3 DNA: TGTGCCAGCGGTCTAGCGGAATACAATGAGCAGTTCTTC; CDR3 protein: CASGLAEYNEQFF
V gene: TRBV6-1; D gene: TRBD1; clone size: once; J gene: TRBJ1-4; CDR3 DNA: TGTGCCAGCAGTGAAACCCACACAGGGGGCCAAAAACTGTTTTTT; CDR3 protein: CASSETHTGGQKLFF
V gene: TRBV5-6; D gene: TRBD1; clone size: -; J gene: TRBJ1-5; CDR3 DNA: TGTGCCAGCAGCTTGATGGGACAGGGGGCGAATCAGCCCCAGCATTTT; CDR3 protein: CASSLMGQGANQPQHF
V gene: TRBV19; D gene: TRBD1; clone size: -; J gene: TRBJ2-2; CDR3 DNA: TGTGCCAGTAGTCCACAGGGGGCGAACACCGGGGAGCTGTTTTTT; CDR3 protein: CASSPQGANTGELFF
V gene: TRBV5-1; D gene: -; clone size: -; J gene: TRBJ1-2; CDR3 DNA: TGCGCCAGCAGCTTGGAGGGGGTAATCTCCCTCAATGGCTACACCTTC; CDR3 protein: CASSLEGVISLNGYTF
V gene: TRBV5-1; D gene: TRBD1; clone size: once; J gene: TRBJ2-5; CDR3 DNA: TGCGCCAGCAGCCCCAGGGGGCGCGGATCGGGAATGCCTCAAGAGACCCAGTACTTC; CDR3 protein: CASSPRGRGSGMPQETQYF
V gene: TRBV6-4; D gene: -; clone size: -; J gene: TRBJ2-3; CDR3 DNA: TGTGCCAGCAGTGAAGGGGAGGCAGATACGCAGTATTTT; CDR3 protein: CASSEGEADTQYF
V gene: TRBV9; D gene: TRBD1; clone size: -; J gene: TRBJ1-1; CDR3 DNA: TGTGCCAGCAGCGATAACAGGGGTATAAAGGGGAACACTGAAGCTTTCTTT; CDR3 protein: CASSDNRGIKGNTEAFF
V gene: TRBV7-8; D gene: -; clone size: medium-sized; J gene: TRBJ1-5; CDR3 DNA: TGTGCCAGCAGCGATCGGCCGGACAGTAATCAGCCCCAGCATTTT; CDR3 protein: CASSDRPDSNQPQHF
V gene: TRBV15; D gene: TRBD1; clone size: -; J gene: TRBJ2-5; CDR3 DNA: TGTGCCACCAGCGCGGGGACAGGGAGTACCGTAGAGACCCAGTACTTC; CDR3 protein: CATSAGTGSTVETQYF
V gene: TRBV28; D gene: -; clone size: -; J gene: TRBJ2-3; CDR3 DNA: TGTGCCAGTCGTTCTGTAGATACGCAGTATTTT; CDR3 protein: CASRSVDTQYF
V gene: TRBV5-6; D gene: -; clone size: -; J gene: TRBJ2-3; CDR3 DNA: TGTGCCAGCAGCCCTTCCGGGGGAGTTACAGATACGCAGTATTTT; CDR3 protein: CASSPSGGVTDTQYF
V gene: TRBV24-1; D gene: TRBD1; clone size: once; J gene: TRBJ2-3; CDR3 DNA: TGTGCCACCAGAGGACAGGGAGCAGATACGCAGTATTTT; CDR3 protein: CATRGQGADTQYF
V gene: TRBV27; D gene: TRBD1; clone size: -; J gene: TRBJ1-2; CDR3 DNA: TGTGCCAGCACTGGGACAGCCAATAACTATGGCTACACCTTC; CDR3 protein: CASTGTANNYGYTF
V gene: TRBV7-2; D gene: TRBD1; clone size: -; J gene: TRBJ2-3; CDR3 DNA: TGTGCCAGCAGCTTAGACACAGGGGCAGATACGCAGTATTTT; CDR3 protein: CASSLDTGADTQYF
V gene: TRBV30; D gene: -; clone size: once; J gene: TRBJ1-3; CDR3 DNA: TGTGCCTGGAGTGAACGGGACACCTCCACCATATATTTT; CDR3 protein: CAWSERDTSTIYF
V gene: TRBV5-1; D gene: -; clone size: -; J gene: TRBJ1-1; CDR3 DNA: TGCGCCAGCAGCCTACAGGAGAACACTGAAGCTTTCTTT; CDR3 protein: CASSLQENTEAFF
V gene: TRBV5-1; D gene: TRBD1; clone size: -; J gene: TRBJ2-2; CDR3 DNA: TGCGCCAGCAGCTGGGGACAGGGACCGAACACCGGGGAGCTGTTTTTT; CDR3 protein: CASSWGQGPNTGELFF
V gene: TRBV5-1; D gene: TRBD2; clone size: -; J gene: TRBJ2-5; CDR3 DNA: TGCGCCAGCAGCCAACTAGCGGAAGAGACCCAGTACTTC; CDR3 protein: CASSQLAEETQYF
V gene: TRBV19; D gene: -; clone size: -; J gene: TRBJ1-5; CDR3 DNA: TGTGCCAGTAGTATAGTGGGCCGCAATCAGCCCCAGCATTTT; CDR3 protein: CASSIVGRNQPQHF
V gene: TRBV2; D gene: TRBD1; clone size: -; J gene: TRBJ1-4; CDR3 DNA: TGTGCCAGCAGCGCTAAGGACAGGGCTTGGTTGTTTTTT; CDR3 protein: CASSAKDRAWLFF
V gene: TRBV6-6; D gene: TRBD1; clone size: -; J gene: TRBJ1-2; CDR3 DNA: TGTGCCAGCAGTTACTCGCAGGGGGCTAACTATGGCTACACCTTC; CDR3 protein: CASSYSQGANYGYTF
V gene: TRBV11-2; D gene: -; clone size: few; J gene: TRBJ2-5; CDR3 DNA: TGTGCCAGCAGCTTAGGGGCGATACAAGAGACCCAGTACTTC; CDR3 protein: CASSLGAIQETQYF
V gene: TRBV3-1/TRBV3-2; D gene: -; clone size: -; J gene: TRBJ1-5; CDR3 DNA: TGTGCCAGCAGCCCGAGGGGGTTGGGTCAGCCCCAGCATTTT; CDR3 protein: CASSPRGLGQPQHF
V gene: TRBV5-1; D gene: -; clone size: -; J gene: TRBJ2-3; CDR3 DNA: TGCGCCAGCAGCTCAGGGGGGCACGGAGTGGGCACAGATACGCAGTATTTT; CDR3 protein: CASSSGGHGVGTDTQYF
V gene: TRBV7-6; D gene: TRBD1; clone size: -; J gene: TRBJ1-6; CDR3 DNA: TGTGCCAGCAGCCCCCGTCCCGGGACAGGATTGGGCTCACCCCTCCACTTT; CDR3 protein: CASSPRPGTGLGSPLHF
V gene: TRBV7-9; D gene: -; clone size: medium-sized; J gene: TRBJ2-7; CDR3 DNA: TGTGCCAGCAGCCAACTCCCAGGGTTAAGCTCCTACGAGCAGTACTTC; CDR3 protein: CASSQLPGLSSYEQYF
V gene: TRBV24-1; D gene: TRBD2; clone size: few; J gene: TRBJ2-1; CDR3 DNA: TGTGCCACCAGTGAGGACGGGGGGGCCTACAATGAGCAGTTCTTC; CDR3 protein: CATSEDGGAYNEQFF
V gene: TRBV10-1; D gene: TRBD1; clone size: -; J gene: TRBJ1-1; CDR3 DNA: TGCGCCAGCAGTGAGTCTGGACAGGGATACACTGAAGCTTTCTTT; CDR3 protein: CASSESGQGYTEAFF
V gene: TRBV24-1; D gene: -; clone size: -; J gene: TRBJ1-2; CDR3 DNA: TGTGCCACCAGTGAAAGGGGGGGAGATTTTGCCTATGGCTACACCTTC; CDR3 protein: CATSERGGDFAYGYTF
V gene: TRBV5-4; D gene: TRBD2; clone size: -; J gene: TRBJ2-3; CDR3 DNA: TGTGCCAGCAGTAGGACTAGCGGGGGCCCAGATACGCAGTATTTT; CDR3 protein: CASSRTSGGPDTQYF
V gene: TRBV15; D gene: -; clone size: -; J gene: TRBJ1-2; CDR3 DNA: TGTGCCACCAGCAGAGAAGAGGGGGATGGCTACACCTTC; CDR3 protein: CATSREEGDGYTF
V gene: TRBV6-6; D gene: -; clone size: -; J gene: TRBJ1-2; CDR3 DNA: TGTGCCAGCAGTTACTCGACTCCTACCGGACAGCACACCTTC; CDR3 protein: CASSYSTPTGQHTF
V gene: TRBV7-8; D gene: TRBD1; clone size: -; J gene: TRBJ1-4; CDR3 DNA: TGTGCCAGCAGCCCCGGGACAGGGGGTTTTATCCCCTATGAAAAACTGTTTTTT; CDR3 protein: CASSPGTGGFIPYEKLFF
V gene: TRBV4-3; D gene: TRBD1; clone size: -; J gene: TRBJ1-2; CDR3 DNA: TGCGCCAGCAGCTCACAACAGGGGGATGGCTACACCTTC; CDR3 protein: CASSSQQGDGYTF
V gene: TRBV2; D gene: -; clone size: -; J gene: TRBJ2-7; CDR3 DNA: TGTGCCAGCAGTGAGGGGACTCACGAGATCTACGAGCAGTACTTC; CDR3 protein: CASSEGTHEIYEQYF
V gene: TRBV7-7; D gene: -; clone size: -; J gene: TRBJ2-2; CDR3 DNA: TGTGCTAGCAGCCCAAGACTGGCCGGGGAGCTGTTTTTT; CDR3 protein: CASSPRLAGELFF
V gene: TRBV11-2; D gene: -; clone size: -; J gene: TRBJ2-3; CDR3 DNA: TGTGCCAGCAGCTTAGCCGGACAGAGCACAGATACGCAGTATTTT; CDR3 protein: CASSLAGQSTDTQYF
V gene: TRBV7-2; D gene: -; clone size: -; J gene: TRBJ2-5; CDR3 DNA: TGTGCCAGCAGCTCCTTCGGTTTCCAAGAGACCCAGTACTTC; CDR3 protein: CASSSFGFQETQYF
V gene: TRBV6-5; D gene: TRBD1; clone size: -; J gene: TRBJ1-1; CDR3 DNA: TGTGCCAGCAGTTACCACAGGGGGCGCGGGACTGAAGCTTTCTTT; CDR3 protein: CASSYHRGRGTEAFF
V gene: TRBV4-3; D gene: -; clone size: -; J gene: TRBJ2-3; CDR3 DNA: TGCGCCAGCAGCCAATGGACACAAGATACGCAGTATTTT; CDR3 protein: CASSQWTQDTQYF
V gene: TRBV19; D gene: TRBD1; clone size: -; J gene: TRBJ2-5; CDR3 DNA: TGTGCCAGTAGTCCCAGGGACAGGGTTGAGACCCAGTACTTC; CDR3 protein: CASSPRDRVETQYF
V gene: TRBV30; D gene: TRBD1; clone size: -; J gene: TRBJ1-4; CDR3 DNA: TGTGCCTGGAGTGTAACAGGGGGCGCAACTAATGAAAAACTGTTTTTT; CDR3 protein: CAWSVTGGATNEKLFF
V gene: TRBV7-3; D gene: TRBD1; clone size: -; J gene: TRBJ2-5; CDR3 DNA: TGTGCCAGCAGCCACGGACAGGGGGATCAGGAGACCCAGTACTTC; CDR3 protein: CASSHGQGDQETQYF
V gene: TRBV27; D gene: TRBD2; clone size: few; J gene: TRBJ2-3; CDR3 DNA: TGTGCCAGCAGTCTCACGCCGGGACTAGCGGGGGGGCTTAGACATACGCAGTATTTT; CDR3 protein: CASSLTPGLAGGLRHTQYF
V gene: TRBV5-1; D gene: -; clone size: -; J gene: TRBJ2-7; CDR3 DNA: TGCGCCAGCAGCCCGGACATTTACGAGCAGTACTTC; CDR3 protein: CASSPDIYEQYF
V gene: TRBV7-9; D gene: -; clone size: -; J gene: TRBJ1-2; CDR3 DNA: TGTGCCAGCAGCTTAGAGACAAACTATGGCTACACCTTC; CDR3 protein: CASSLETNYGYTF